A selection of T cell receptor beta chains follows, all from one sample in a study of early T cells in non-severe SARS-CoV-2 infection. Using its own MiXCR run on the 5' RACE reads, TCRdb lists one record per CDR3 protein. The sample consists of about 97,000 distinct CDR3 sequences, about 10% of them appearing once. Sequencing used whole blood, obtained at baseline. The receptors were sampled from an adult who was a healthcare worker with PCR-confirmed SARS-CoV-2 infection or an uninfected control (not recorded which). Each CDR3 is given with its conserved first and last residue. Only part of the rows carry a size: once, few, many, or a class if the clone is expanded.

TRBJ2-4 TRBV19 NA CASRPGQGTSKNIQYF
TRBJ1-1 TRBV18 few CASSPTTGLNTEAFF
TRBJ2-1 TRBV4-2 many CASSPRSGWEQFF
TRBJ1-5 TRBV6-2/TRBV6-3 NA CASSYSRGAGTDNQPQHF
TRBJ2-7 TRBV2 many CASRVQGGTYEQYF
TRBJ1-4 TRBV25-1 NA CASSELTGGYEKLFF
TRBJ2-3 TRBV11-2 NA CASSFLRGLAGPDTQYF
TRBJ2-5 TRBV6-6 NA CASSYSAGALETQYF
TRBJ1-6 TRBV4-2 NA CASSLGARDNSPLHF
TRBJ2-3 TRBV11-2 many CASSLGGEEYF
TRBJ2-1 TRBV7-9 NA CASSRGPRLDEQFF
TRBJ2-7 TRBV7-2 NA CASSLAGQGNKYF
TRBJ2-1 TRBV3-1 NA CASSQDLLASPEQFF
TRBJ2-7 TRBV29-1 NA CSVPGQGGPYEQYF
TRBJ2-5 TRBV7-9 few CASSLKLGADPQYF